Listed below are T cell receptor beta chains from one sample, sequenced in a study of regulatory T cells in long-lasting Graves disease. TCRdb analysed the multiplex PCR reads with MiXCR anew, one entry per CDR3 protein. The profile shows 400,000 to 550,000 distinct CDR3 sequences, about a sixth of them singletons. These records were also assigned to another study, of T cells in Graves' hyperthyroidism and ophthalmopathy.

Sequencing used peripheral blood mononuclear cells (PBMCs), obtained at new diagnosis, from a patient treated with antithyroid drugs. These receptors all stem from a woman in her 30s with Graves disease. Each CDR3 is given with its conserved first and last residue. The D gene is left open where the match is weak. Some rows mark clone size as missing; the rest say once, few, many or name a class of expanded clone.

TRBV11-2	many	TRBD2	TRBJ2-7	CASGKSGRYEQYF	TGTGCCAGCGGAAAAAGCGGGAGATACGAGCAGTACTTC
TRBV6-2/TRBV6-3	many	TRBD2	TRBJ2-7	CASSYNRDGRLAGSPYEQYF	TGTGCCAGCAGTTATAACCGGGACGGTCGACTAGCGGGCTCCCCCTACGAGCAGTACTTC
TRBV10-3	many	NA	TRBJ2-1	CASGTDNNEQFF	TGTGCCAGTGGGACTGATAACAATGAGCAGTTCTTC
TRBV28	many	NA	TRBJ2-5	CASSTTALARGRMETQYF	TGTGCCAGCAGCACGACCGCCCTAGCGAGGGGGCGAATGGAGACCCAGTACTTC
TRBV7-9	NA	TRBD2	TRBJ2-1	CASSLGNAGVQFF	TGTGCCAGCAGCTTAGGTAATGCGGGAGTGCAGTTCTTC
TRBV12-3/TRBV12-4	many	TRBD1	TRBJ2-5	CASLTQGAGTQYF	TGTGCCAGTTTGACGCAGGGGGCAGGGACCCAGTACTTC
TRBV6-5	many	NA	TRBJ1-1	CASSYGPRGGNTEAFF	TGTGCCAGCAGTTACGGACCCCGGGGGGGGAACACTGAAGCTTTCTTT
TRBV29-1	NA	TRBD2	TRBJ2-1	CSAGGTSGRAFLYNEQFF	TGCAGTGCCGGGGGGACTAGCGGGAGGGCCTTTCTCTACAATGAGCAGTTCTTC
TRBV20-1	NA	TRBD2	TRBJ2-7	CSAKIGLAGGYEQYF	TGCAGTGCCAAAATCGGACTAGCGGGAGGGTACGAGCAGTACTTC
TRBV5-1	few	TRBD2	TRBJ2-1	CASNQLAGGDNEQFF	TGCGCCAGCAACCAACTAGCGGGGGGCGACAATGAGCAGTTCTTC
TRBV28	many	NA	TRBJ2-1	CASSFGQHNEQFF	TGTGCCAGCAGTTTCGGACAGCACAATGAGCAGTTCTTC
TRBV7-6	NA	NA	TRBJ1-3	CASSPDPGRGNTIYF	TGTGCCAGCAGCCCCGACCCAGGGCGGGGAAACACCATATATTTT
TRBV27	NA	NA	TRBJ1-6	CASSLVDKDNSPLHF	TGTGCCAGCAGTTTGGTGGACAAGGATAATTCACCCCTCCACTTT
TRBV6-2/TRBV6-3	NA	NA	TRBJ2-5	CASSFVLAGQETQYF	TGTGCCAGCAGTTTCGTACTAGCCGGACAAGAGACCCAGTACTTC
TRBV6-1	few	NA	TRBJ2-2	CASSEPDTLRELFF	TGTGCCAGCAGTGAACCCGATACCCTCCGGGAGCTGTTTTTT
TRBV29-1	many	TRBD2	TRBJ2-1	CSVTTSGSLNEQFF	TGCAGCGTAACGACTAGCGGGAGTCTCAATGAGCAGTTCTTC
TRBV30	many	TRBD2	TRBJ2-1	CAWSVSGGSPYNEQFF	TGTGCCTGGAGTGTATCTGGCGGGAGCCCCTACAATGAGCAGTTCTTC
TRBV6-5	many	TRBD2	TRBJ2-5	CASSYSTGGAETQYF	TGTGCCAGCAGTTACTCGACGGGAGGGGCAGAGACCCAGTACTTC
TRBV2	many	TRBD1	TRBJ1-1	CASSETGGFTEAFF	TGTGCCAGCAGTGAAACAGGGGGTTTCACTGAAGCTTTCTTT
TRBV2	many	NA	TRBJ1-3	CASSFGNTIYF	TGTGCCAGCAGTTTTGGAAACACCATATATTTT
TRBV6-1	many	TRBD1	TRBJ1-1	CAGVQGIMNTEAFF	TGTGCCGGAGTACAGGGGATAATGAACACTGAAGCTTTCTTT
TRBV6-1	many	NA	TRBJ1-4	CASSEIAGINEKLFF	TGTGCCAGCAGTGAAATCGCAGGGATTAATGAAAAACTGTTTTTT
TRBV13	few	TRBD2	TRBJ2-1	CASSSRTSGRGDEQFF	TGTGCCAGCAGCTCCCGAACTAGCGGGAGAGGTGATGAGCAGTTCTTC
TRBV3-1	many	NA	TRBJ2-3	CASSQGLSTDTQYF	TGTGCCAGCAGCCAAGGACTCTCCACAGATACGCAGTATTTT
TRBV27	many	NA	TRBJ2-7	CASRLPSGDSYEQYF	TGTGCCAGCAGGCTACCCTCAGGGGACTCCTACGAGCAGTACTTC
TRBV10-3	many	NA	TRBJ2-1	CAIMGVERGNEQFF	TGTGCCATCATGGGCGTAGAGAGGGGCAATGAGCAGTTCTTC
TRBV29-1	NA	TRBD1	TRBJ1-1	CSVKTGQGLNTEAFF	TGCAGCGTGAAAACCGGACAGGGACTAAACACTGAAGCTTTCTTT
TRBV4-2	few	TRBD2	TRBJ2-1	CASSALAGGSYNEQFF	TGTGCCAGCAGCGCCCTAGCGGGAGGCTCCTACAATGAGCAGTTCTTC
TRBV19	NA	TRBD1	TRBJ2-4	CASSVPRTGENIQYF	TGTGCCAGTTCTGTACCTCGGACAGGGGAAAACATTCAGTACTTC
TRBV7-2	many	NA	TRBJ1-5	CASSLRAPYSNQPQHF	TGTGCCAGCAGCCTACGGGCCCCTTATAGCAATCAGCCCCAGCATTTT
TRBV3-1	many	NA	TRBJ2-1	CASSPGTAYNEQFF	TGTGCCAGCAGCCCCGGGACCGCCTACAATGAGCAGTTCTTC
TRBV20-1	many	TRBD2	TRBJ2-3	CSARDRLAGAPGTDTQYF	TGCAGTGCTAGAGATCGTTTAGCGGGAGCCCCCGGCACAGATACGCAGTATTTT
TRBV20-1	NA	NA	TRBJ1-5	CSASIGGRGRQPQHF	TGCAGTGCTAGTATAGGGGGAAGGGGACGTCAGCCCCAGCATTTT
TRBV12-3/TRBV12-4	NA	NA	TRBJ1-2	CASSLPLPGLTNYGYTF	TGTGCCAGCAGCTTACCCCTGCCGGGACTGACTAACTATGGCTACACCTTC
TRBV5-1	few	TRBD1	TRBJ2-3	CASSFLGQGASDTQYF	TGCGCCAGCAGCTTCTTGGGACAGGGGGCGTCAGATACGCAGTATTTT